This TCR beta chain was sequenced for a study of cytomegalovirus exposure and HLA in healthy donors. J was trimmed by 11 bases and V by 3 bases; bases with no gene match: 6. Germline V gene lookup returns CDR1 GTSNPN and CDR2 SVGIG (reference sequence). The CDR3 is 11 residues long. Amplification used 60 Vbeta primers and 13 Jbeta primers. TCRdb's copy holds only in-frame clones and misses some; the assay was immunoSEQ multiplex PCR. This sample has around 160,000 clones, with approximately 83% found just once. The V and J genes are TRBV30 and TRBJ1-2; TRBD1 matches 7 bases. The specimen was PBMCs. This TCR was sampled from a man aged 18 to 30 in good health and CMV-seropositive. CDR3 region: CAWSDTRGYTF. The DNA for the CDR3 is TGTGCCTGGAGCGACACCAGGGGGTACACCTTC.